Listed below are T cell receptor beta chains from one sample, sequenced in a study of cytomegalovirus exposure and HLA in healthy donors. TCRdb keeps only in-frame clones here, not all; method: immunoSEQ multiplex PCR. The table has a few hundred thousand clones, 80% to 95% seen once. Sequenced: PBMCs. The receptors shown here come from a girl aged 2-10 years in good health and CMV-seronegative. The CDR3 runs from the conserved cysteine through the conserved F or W. Fields, in order: D gene, V gene, J gene, clone size, CDR3 protein, CDR3 DNA. D genes are given only for firm matches. Only part of the rows carry a size: once, few, many, or a class if the clone is expanded.

TRBD2	TRBV19	TRBJ2-4	.	CASSTPGGKNIQYF	TGTGCCAGTAGTACTCCGGGGGGGAAAAACATTCAGTACTTC
TRBD1	TRBV5-4	TRBJ1-2	.	CASSARTGRDYGYTF	TGTGCCAGCAGCGCCCGGACAGGGAGGGACTATGGCTACACCTTC
.	TRBV29-1	TRBJ1-4	.	CSWGENEKLFF	TGCAGCTGGGGGGAGAATGAAAAACTGTTTTTT
.	TRBV29-1	TRBJ1-2	.	CSVSIDYGYTF	TGCAGCGTTTCGATAGACTATGGCTACACCTTC
TRBD1	TRBV4-1	TRBJ2-7	.	CASSQVFDREYEQYF	TGCGCCAGCAGCCAAGTGTTCGACAGGGAATACGAGCAGTACTTC
TRBD2	TRBV2	TRBJ2-7	once	CASSERGGEQYF	TGTGCCAGCAGTGAACGGGGGGGGGAGCAGTACTTC
TRBD2	TRBV7-9	TRBJ2-7	.	CASSLGAGGLDEQYF	TGTGCCAGCAGCTTAGGGGCGGGGGGGCTGGACGAGCAGTACTTC
TRBD1	TRBV7-8	TRBJ1-2	.	CASSLVLTGPNYGYTF	TGTGCCAGCAGCTTAGTCTTGACAGGGCCTAACTATGGCTACACCTTC
.	TRBV5-6	TRBJ1-1	.	CASSLGWGGTEAFF	TGTGCCAGCAGCTTGGGATGGGGGGGGACTGAAGCTTTCTTT
.	TRBV11-3	TRBJ2-7	.	CASSLVKYRLTYEQYF	TGTGCCAGCAGCTTAGTCAAATACAGACTAACCTACGAGCAGTACTTC
TRBD2	TRBV4-1	TRBJ2-7	.	CASSHGTSGLTYEQYF	TGCGCCAGCAGCCATGGGACTAGCGGCCTCACCTACGAGCAGTACTTC
.	TRBV7-2	TRBJ2-1	once	CASSPHVNEQFF	TGTGCCAGCAGCCCACACGTCAATGAGCAGTTCTTC
TRBD2	TRBV27	TRBJ2-7	once	CASSPGTSGLPYREQYF	TGTGCCAGCAGTCCCGGGACTAGCGGGCTCCCCTACCGCGAGCAGTACTTC
TRBD1	TRBV27	TRBJ2-5	.	CASSRETPGQGRGETQYF	TGTGCCAGCAGCCGCGAAACTCCGGGACAGGGGAGAGGAGAGACCCAGTACTTC
.	TRBV27	TRBJ2-7	.	CASSSPELTDEQYF	TGTGCCAGCAGTTCCCCCGAATTGACAGACGAGCAGTACTTC
TRBD1	TRBV4-1	TRBJ2-7	once	CASSQNRGLPYEQYF	TGCGCCAGCAGCCAGAACAGGGGCCTGCCCTACGAGCAGTACTTC
.	TRBV18	TRBJ1-3	.	CASSPPREGRSGNTIYF	TGTGCCAGCTCACCACCCCGGGAGGGCCGCTCTGGAAACACCATATATTTT
.	TRBV29-1	TRBJ2-7	.	CSVGGTLREQYF	TGCAGCGTTGGAGGAACCCTGCGGGAGCAGTACTTC
TRBD1	TRBV7-9	TRBJ2-3	.	CASSTDRAIPDTQYF	TGTGCCAGCAGTACGGACAGGGCAATCCCAGATACGCAGTATTTT
.	TRBV6-1	TRBJ2-7	.	CALDISYEQYF	TGCGCACTAGACATATCCTACGAGCAGTACTTC
TRBD1	TRBV7-9	TRBJ1-3	.	CASSLGDSPQGNTIYF	TGTGCCAGCAGCTTAGGGGACAGCCCCCAAGGAAACACCATATATTTT
.	TRBV5-6	TRBJ1-4	.	CASSFLNEKLFF	TGTGCCAGCAGCTTCCTTAATGAAAAACTGTTTTTT
.	TRBV19	TRBJ2-7	.	CASSPAPGTYEQYF	TGTGCCAGTAGCCCCGCGCCAGGGACCTACGAGCAGTACTTC
.	TRBV6-5	TRBJ2-1	.	CASSLRNRNNEQFF	TGTGCCAGCAGTCTTCGAAACAGGAACAATGAGCAGTTCTTC
.	TRBV4-1	TRBJ1-1	.	CASSQMTGPTEAFF	TGCGCCAGCAGCCAAATGACAGGCCCCACTGAAGCTTTCTTT
.	TRBV16	TRBJ1-5	.	CASSGRDYRGNQPQHF	TGTGCCAGCAGCGGACGGGATTACAGAGGCAATCAGCCCCAGCATTTT
.	TRBV6-6	TRBJ2-7	.	CASSYTHFAPTYEQYF	TGTGCCAGCAGTTACACCCACTTTGCCCCCACCTACGAGCAGTACTTC
.	TRBV28	TRBJ1-5	.	CASSLIPGQHNLPQHF	TGTGCCAGCAGTCTAATTCCGGGACAACACAATCTGCCCCAGCATTTT
TRBD2	TRBV7-6	TRBJ2-1	.	CASRPGTSGTFEQFF	TGTGCCAGCAGGCCCGGGACTAGCGGGACGTTTGAGCAGTTCTTC
.	TRBV27	TRBJ2-7	.	CASSTGTGYEQYF	TGTGCCAGCAGTACCGGAACAGGCTACGAGCAGTACTTC